The rows below give T cell receptor beta chains drawn from one sample of a study of OX40 agonist ivuxolimab in advanced cancers. Sequencing was performed with immunoSEQ multiplex PCR; in TCRdb, only in-frame clones are kept and a portion is missing. The table has 50,000 to 65,000 clones, around 85% seen once. The sample was CD4+ or CD8+ T cells sorted from blood, taken in a trial of the OX40 agonist ivuxolimab. The receptor set was obtained from an adult with an advanced solid tumor such as melanoma, head and neck, liver or kidney cancer. CDR3s include the opening cysteine and the closing phenylalanine or tryptophan. A D gene is named only where the DNA matches it firmly. Clone size is shown for a subset of rows, as once, few, many or a class of expanded clone.

j_call clone_size d_call cdr3_length v_call cdr3_nt cdr3_aa
TRBJ1-3 NA NA 15 TRBV5-8 TGTGCCAGCAGCTTAGTGGCCTCCTCTGGAAACACCATATATTTT CASSLVASSGNTIYF
TRBJ2-5 NA NA 12 TRBV5-6 TGTGCCAGCCTTAGGGGTCAAGAGACCCAGTACTTC CASLRGQETQYF
TRBJ1-2 NA TRBD1 13 TRBV7-6 TGTGCCTGGGAGGGGGCCGCTTACTATGGCTACACCTTC CAWEGAAYYGYTF
TRBJ2-1 NA TRBD1 16 TRBV4-2 TGTGCCAGCAGCCAATTGGGTGGGACAGGGGACAATGAGCAGTTCTTC CASSQLGGTGDNEQFF
TRBJ1-5 NA NA 13 TRBV29-1 TGCAGCGTTGAAGAAGGGGGGGCTCAGCCCCAGCATTTT CSVEEGGAQPQHF
TRBJ1-1 NA NA 16 TRBV6-1 TGTGCCAGCAGTGATCCTTCGCGGGGAAAAGTCACTGAAGCTTTCTTT CASSDPSRGKVTEAFF
TRBJ1-3 NA TRBD1 15 TRBV7-9 TGTGCCAGCAGCTTAACGACAGGGCGAGGAAACACCATATATTTT CASSLTTGRGNTIYF
TRBJ1-2 few NA 14 TRBV7-3 TGTGCCAGCAGCTCCCTGGCAGGGAACTATGGCTACACCTTC CASSSLAGNYGYTF
TRBJ1-6 NA NA 15 TRBV7-9 TGTGCCAGCAGCTTAGGACAGGTCGAGGATTCACCCCTCCACTTT CASSLGQVEDSPLHF
TRBJ2-1 NA NA 17 TRBV7-2 TGTGCCAGCAGCTTGACCCCCGGACACAGCTCCTACAATGAGCAGTTCTTC CASSLTPGHSSYNEQFF
TRBJ1-5 NA NA 12 TRBV27 TGTGCCAGCAGTTACCGCAATCAGCCCCAGCATTTT CASSYRNQPQHF
TRBJ1-1 NA NA 14 TRBV5-5 TGTGCCAGCACTTTGGATGCCCAGAACACTGAAGCTTTCTTT CASTLDAQNTEAFF
TRBJ1-4 NA NA 15 TRBV7-2 TGTGCCAGCAAGAGGGGCCTTACAACTAATGAAAAACTGTTTTTT CASKRGLTTNEKLFF
TRBJ1-1 NA NA 14 TRBV19 TGTGCCAGTAGTAAACAGGTATTGAACACTGAAGCTTTCTTT CASSKQVLNTEAFF
TRBJ2-1 NA NA 15 TRBV11-3 TGTGCCAGCAGCCATGGACTCCTGATGGGGAATGAGCAGTTCTTC CASSHGLLMGNEQFF